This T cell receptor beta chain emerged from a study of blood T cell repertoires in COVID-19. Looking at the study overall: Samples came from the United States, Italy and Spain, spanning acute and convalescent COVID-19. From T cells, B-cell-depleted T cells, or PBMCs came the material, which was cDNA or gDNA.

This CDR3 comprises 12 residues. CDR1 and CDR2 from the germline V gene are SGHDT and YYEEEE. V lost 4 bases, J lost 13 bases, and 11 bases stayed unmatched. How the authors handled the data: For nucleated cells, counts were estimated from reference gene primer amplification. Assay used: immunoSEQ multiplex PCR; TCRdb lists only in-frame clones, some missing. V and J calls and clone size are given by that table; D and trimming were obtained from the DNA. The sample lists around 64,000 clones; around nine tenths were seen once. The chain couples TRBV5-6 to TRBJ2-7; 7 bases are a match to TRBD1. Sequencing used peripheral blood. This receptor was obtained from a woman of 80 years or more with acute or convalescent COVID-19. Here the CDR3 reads CASSTRQGWIYF. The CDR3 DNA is TGTGCCAGCAGCACCCGACAGGGCTGGATTTACTTC. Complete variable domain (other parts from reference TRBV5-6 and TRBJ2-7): DAGVTQSPTHLIKTRGQQVTLRCSPKSGHDTVSWYQQALGQGPQFIFQYYEEEERQRGNFPDRFSGHQFPNYSSELNVNALLLGDSALYLCASSTRQGWIYFGPGTRLTVT.